The 19 T cell receptor beta chains given below trace back to one sample, sequenced in a study of T-cell reconstitution after alpha-beta-depleted transplantation in children. Unique molecular identifiers were incorporated during preparation of the TCRbeta library. One entry per CDR3 protein results from TCRdb running MiXCR on the PCR reads. The sample yields some 830,000 distinct CDR3 sequences, about 15% seen once. The sequencing here drew on PBMCs, mostly from graft donor cells, taken 360 days after TCRalphabeta/CD19-depleted stem cell transplant. These receptors all come from a male patient younger than 18 who had a stem cell transplant for acute lymphoblastic leukemia, so the T cells may come from the graft donor.

The V gene is TRBV12-3 or TRBV12-4, the J gene TRBJ2-1; D gene uncertain. CDR3 size: 17 residues. Between the trimmed V and J ends, which lost 6 bases and 8 bases, there was a span of 26 bases. CDR3 amino acids: CASRRDVSPLVGHEQFF. CDR3 in DNA: TGTGCCAGCAGACGCGACGTGAGCCCCCTGGTTGGGCATGAGCAGTTCTTC.

This clonotype was counted between two and nine times. This chain connects TRBV7-3 to TRBJ2-3; D gene ambiguous. Germline CDR1 SGHTA, CDR2 FQGTGA. Trimming cost V 1 base and J 2 bases, with 13 bases left between them. The length of the CDR3 is 16 residues. CDR3 in DNA: TGTGCCAGCAGCTTAATGGTGATGAAGCTCACAGATACGCAGTATTTT. It translates to CASSLMVMKLTDTQYF.

V and J are TRBV15 and TRBJ2-1, with 13 bases that match TRBD2. Trimming took 4 bases from V and 8 from J; bases not matched to a gene: 8. The CDR3 covers 16 residues. Germline assignment: CDR1 LNHNV and CDR2 YYDKDF (reference sequence). CDR3 sequence (DNA): TGTGCCACCAGCACCCCCGGGACTAGCGGGAAATATGAGCAGTTCTTC. Residues: CATSTPGTSGKYEQFF.

This clonotype was found a few times. CDR3 in amino acids: CASSFRQGAKYEQYF. DNA of the CDR3: TGTGCCAGCAGCTTCCGCCAGGGGGCTAAGTACGAGCAGTACTTC. The gene calls are TRBV13 and TRBJ2-7; TRBD1 aligns across 8 bases. The CDR3 contains 15 residues. Germline V CDR1 and CDR2: PRHDT, FYEKMQ (reference sequence). Trimming took 3 bases from V and 4 from J; bases not matched to a gene: 8.

The chain links TRBV4-1 to TRBJ2-5; D possibly corresponds to TRBD1 (6 bases). The germline gives CDR1 MGHRA, CDR2 YSYEKL. The CDR3 has 14 residues. V shed 3 bases and J shed 2 bases, with 10 bases lying between them. CDR3 coding DNA: TGCGCCAGCAGCCAGAGCGACAGGCAAGAGACCCAGTACTTC. The encoded protein is CASSQSDRQETQYF.

This chain joins TRBV14 and TRBJ2-1; no firm D call. The CDR3 sequence is 13 residues long. The V gene lost 6 bases and the J gene lost 9 bases, with 15 bases spanning the gap. In germline, CDR1 is SGHDN, CDR2 FVKESK. The CDR3 reads CASRSNLETEQFF. In DNA form, the CDR3 reads TGTGCCAGCAGATCAAACCTAGAGACTGAGCAGTTCTTC. Combining the CDR3 with reference TRBV14 and TRBJ2-1 gives the whole variable domain EAGVTQFPSHSVIEKGQTVTLRCDPISGHDNLYWYRRVMGKEIKFLLHFVKESKQDESGMPNNRFLAERTGGTYSTLKVQPAELEDSGVYFCASRSNLETEQFFGPGTRLTVL.

The chain employs TRBV19 and TRBJ1-4; 7 bases are a match to TRBD1. V was clipped by 8 bases and J by 0 bases; unmatched bases: 3. The CDR3 has 14 amino acids. Germline assignment: CDR1 LNHDA and CDR2 SQIVND (reference sequence). The CDR3 nucleotides are TGTGCCAGTTCGGACAGGACAACTAATGAAAAACTGTTTTTT. This encodes CASSDRTTNEKLFF. The full variable domain, its missing parts supplied by reference TRBV19 and TRBJ1-4, is DGGITQSPKYLFRKEGQNVTLSCEQNLNHDAMYWYRQDPGQGLRLIYYSQIVNDFQKGDIAEGYSVSREKKESFPLTVTSAQKNPTAFYLCASSDRTTNEKLFFGSGTQLSVL.

Only a few counts were recorded for this clonotype. The gene calls are TRBV12-3 or TRBV12-4 and TRBJ1-5, with 7 positions matching TRBD1. Trimming removed 3 bases from V and 5 bases from J; junction bases left unmatched: 13. The CDR3 consists of 17 residues. This chain's CDR3 is CASSFVPGGAGDQPQHF. The CDR3 DNA follows: TGTGCCAGCAGTTTTGTCCCAGGGGGGGCAGGGGATCAGCCCCAGCATTTT.

This clonotype was seen more than once but under ten times. The chain has TRBV20-1 and TRBJ1-2, with D possibly matching TRBD1 (5 bases). Germline loops: CDR1 DFQATT, CDR2 SNEGSKA (reference sequence). This CDR3 has 15 amino acids. V dropped 0 bases and J dropped 4 bases, with 15 bases sitting between them. Here the CDR3 DNA reads TGCAGTGCTAGAGATCTTATACAGGCAGGCTATGGCTACACCTTC. This encodes CSARDLIQAGYGYTF.

The chain links TRBV11-2 to TRBJ2-7; TRBD2 matches at 11 bases. The CDR3 is made up of 15 amino acids. The V and J ends lost 2 bases and 3 bases, in that order; junction bases with no gene match: 3. Per the germline V gene, CDR1 is SGHAT and CDR2 is FQNNGV. The CDR3 DNA reads as TGTGCCAGCAGCTTATCGACTAGCGGGATCTACGAGCAGTACTTC. Residues: CASSLSTSGIYEQYF.

The chain carries TRBV11-1 and TRBJ1-1; D not resolved. In germline, CDR1 is SGHAT, CDR2 FQDESV (reference sequence). The CDR3 extends over 17 amino acids. Trimming removed 1 base at V and 1 base at J, with 16 bases between. The CDR3 is CASSLVGRSSRNTEAFF. In DNA, the CDR3 is TGTGCCAGCAGCTTAGTTGGCAGATCCTCCCGGAACACTGAAGCTTTCTTT.

This clonotype was detected only a few times. The chain joins TRBV7-9 to TRBJ2-7; 10 positions match TRBD2. The CDR3 length is 17 residues. Trimming took 8 bases from V and 5 from J; bases not matched to a gene: 18. CDR1 SEHNR and CDR2 FQNEAQ come from the germline V gene (reference sequence). As DNA, the CDR3 is TGTGCCAGCGGCAATTTTTTAGCGGGAGGCCGGGGTAACGAGCAGTACTTC. Amino acids: CASGNFLAGGRGNEQYF.

The chain links TRBV7-6 to TRBJ2-7; 11 bases align to TRBD1. V was clipped by 7 bases and J by 1 base; unmatched bases: 6. Germline values: CDR1 SGHVS, CDR2 FNYEAQ. This CDR3 has 15 amino acids. Written as DNA, the CDR3 is TGTGCCAGCATCCCCGGGGACAGGGGGTCCTACGAGCAGTACTTC. This codes for CASIPGDRGSYEQYF.

The rearrangement uses TRBV29-1 and TRBJ1-2; no clear D gene. The CDR3 consists of 14 residues. Per the germline V gene, CDR1 is SQVTM and CDR2 is ANQGSEA. V was shortened by 3 bases and J by 8 bases, with 19 bases between the two germline ends. The CDR3 sequence: CSVELQLPGRGYTF. Here the CDR3 DNA reads TGCAGCGTTGAGTTACAACTTCCCGGCCGGGGCTACACCTTC.

This clonotype was seen a few times. The chain recombines TRBV7-9 with TRBJ2-3, with D perhaps matching TRBD1 or TRBD2 (6 bases each). Germline assignment: CDR1 SEHNR and CDR2 FQNEAQ (reference sequence). Trimming took off 2 bases at V and 4 bases at J, with 10 bases between the two ends. This CDR3 comprises 14 residues. The CDR3 is CASSLRGAADTQYF. The CDR3 DNA reads TGTGCCAGCAGCTTAAGGGGGGCTGCAGATACGCAGTATTTT.

The J gene is TRBJ2-7, the V gene TRBV29-1; D remains ambiguous. Trimming shortened V by 7 bases and J by 0 bases, and 13 bases separated the two germline ends. There are 13 residues in the CDR3. Germline CDR1 reads SQVTM; CDR2 reads ANQGSEA. The CDR3 loop is CSAESGFSYEQYF. CDR3 DNA sequence: TGCAGCGCCGAGAGTGGGTTCTCCTACGAGCAGTACTTC.

The chain couples TRBV7-6 to TRBJ2-6, with a tentative D call TRBD1 (5 bases). V lost 8 bases to trimming and J lost 0 bases, with 8 bases between them. The CDR3 is made up of 14 amino acids. CDR1 and CDR2 (germline): SGHVS, FNYEAQ. Written as DNA, the CDR3 is TGTGCCAGCGGCGACAGCTCTGGGGCCAACGTCCTGACTTTC. As protein: CASGDSSGANVLTF.

The chain has TRBV5-5 and TRBJ2-1; no firm D call. Germline values: CDR1 SGHKS, CDR2 YYEKEE (reference sequence). V lost 0 bases to trimming and J lost 1 base, with 8 bases between them. The CDR3 has 15 residues. Here the CDR3 reads CASSLGYGSYNEQFF. The CDR3 nucleotides read TGTGCCAGCAGCTTGGGATACGGGTCCTACAATGAGCAGTTCTTC.

V and J are TRBV11-1 and TRBJ2-1; TRBD1 matches 7 bases. The V gene end was trimmed by 3 bases and the J gene end by 8 bases; junction bases not matched to a gene: 25. The CDR3 has 20 amino acids. Germline loops: CDR1 SGHAT, CDR2 FQDESV (reference sequence). The CDR3 DNA sequence: TGTGCCAGCAGCTTGGAAACAGGGGAAGGCTTGAACGGGGCCAACCATGAGCAGTTCTTC. Translating gives CASSLETGEGLNGANHEQFF.